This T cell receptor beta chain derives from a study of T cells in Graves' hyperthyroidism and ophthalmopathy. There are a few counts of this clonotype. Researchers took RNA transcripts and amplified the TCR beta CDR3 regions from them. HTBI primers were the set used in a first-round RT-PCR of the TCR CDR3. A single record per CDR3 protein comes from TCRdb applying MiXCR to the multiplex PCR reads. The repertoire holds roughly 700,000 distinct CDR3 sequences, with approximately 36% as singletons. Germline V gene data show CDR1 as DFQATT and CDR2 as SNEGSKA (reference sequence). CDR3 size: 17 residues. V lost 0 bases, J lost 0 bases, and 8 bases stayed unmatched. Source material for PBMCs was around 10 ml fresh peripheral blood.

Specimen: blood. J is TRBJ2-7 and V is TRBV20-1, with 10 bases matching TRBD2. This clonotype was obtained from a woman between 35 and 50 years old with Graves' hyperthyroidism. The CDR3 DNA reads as TGCAGTGCTAGAGAGGCTAGCGGGAGAACCCTCTCCTACGAGCAGTACTTC. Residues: CSAREASGRTLSYEQYF.